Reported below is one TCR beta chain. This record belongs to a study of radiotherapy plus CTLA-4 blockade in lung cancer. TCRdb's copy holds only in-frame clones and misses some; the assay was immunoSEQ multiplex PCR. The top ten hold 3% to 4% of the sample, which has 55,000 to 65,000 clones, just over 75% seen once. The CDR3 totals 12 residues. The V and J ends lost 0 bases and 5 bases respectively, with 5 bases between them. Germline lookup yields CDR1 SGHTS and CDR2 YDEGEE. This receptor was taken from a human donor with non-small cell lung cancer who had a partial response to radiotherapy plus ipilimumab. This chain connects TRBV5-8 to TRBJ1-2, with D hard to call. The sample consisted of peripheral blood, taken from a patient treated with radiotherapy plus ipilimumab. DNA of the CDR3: TGTGCCAGCAGCTTGGCCGGTTATGGCTACACCTTC. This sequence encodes CASSLAGYGYTF.